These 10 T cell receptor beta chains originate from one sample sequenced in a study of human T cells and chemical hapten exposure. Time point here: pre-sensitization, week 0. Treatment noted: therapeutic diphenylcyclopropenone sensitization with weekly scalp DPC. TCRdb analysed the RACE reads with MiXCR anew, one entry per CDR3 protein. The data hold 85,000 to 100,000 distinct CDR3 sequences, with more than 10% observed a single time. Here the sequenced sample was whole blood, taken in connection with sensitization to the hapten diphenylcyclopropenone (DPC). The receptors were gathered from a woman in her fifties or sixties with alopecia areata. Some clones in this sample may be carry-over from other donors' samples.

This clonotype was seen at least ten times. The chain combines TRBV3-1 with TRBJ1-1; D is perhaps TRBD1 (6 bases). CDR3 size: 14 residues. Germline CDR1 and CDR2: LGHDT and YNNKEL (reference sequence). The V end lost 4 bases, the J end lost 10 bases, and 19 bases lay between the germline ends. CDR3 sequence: CASSPPGHRGGAFF. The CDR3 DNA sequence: TGTGCCAGCAGCCCGCCGGGACACCGGGGGGGAGCTTTCTTT.

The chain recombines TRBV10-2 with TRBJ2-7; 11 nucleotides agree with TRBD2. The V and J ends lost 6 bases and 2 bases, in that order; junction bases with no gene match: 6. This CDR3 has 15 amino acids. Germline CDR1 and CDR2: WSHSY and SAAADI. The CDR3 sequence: CASSFSGGEPYEQYF. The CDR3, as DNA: TGCGCCAGCAGCTTTAGCGGGGGGGAGCCCTACGAGCAGTACTTC.

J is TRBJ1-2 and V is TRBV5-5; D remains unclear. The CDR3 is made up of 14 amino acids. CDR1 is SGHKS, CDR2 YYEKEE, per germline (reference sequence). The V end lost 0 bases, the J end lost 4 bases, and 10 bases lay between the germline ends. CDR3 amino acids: CASSLVKAGYGYTF. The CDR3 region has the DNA TGTGCCAGCAGCTTGGTTAAGGCCGGCTATGGCTACACCTTC.

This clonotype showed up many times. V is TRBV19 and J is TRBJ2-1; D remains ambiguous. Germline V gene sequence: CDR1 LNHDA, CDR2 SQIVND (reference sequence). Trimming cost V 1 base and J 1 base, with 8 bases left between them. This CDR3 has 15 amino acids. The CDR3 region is CASSIAPGSYNEQFF. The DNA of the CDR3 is TGTGCCAGTAGTATAGCACCGGGTTCCTACAATGAGCAGTTCTTC.

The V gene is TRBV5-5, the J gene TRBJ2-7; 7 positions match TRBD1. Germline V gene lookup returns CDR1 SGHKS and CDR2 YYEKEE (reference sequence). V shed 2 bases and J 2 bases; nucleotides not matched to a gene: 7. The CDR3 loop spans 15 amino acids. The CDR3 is CASSLQGQGTYEQYF. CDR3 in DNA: TGTGCCAGCAGCTTACAGGGGCAGGGGACCTACGAGCAGTACTTC.

This CDR3 is CASGYRGSDEQFF. The CDR3, as DNA: TGTGCTAGTGGCTACAGGGGATCGGATGAGCAGTTCTTC. This chain joins TRBV12-5 and TRBJ2-1, with TRBD1 matching 7 bases. V trimming: 6 bases; J trimming: 8 bases; junction bases outside the gene matches: 7. This CDR3 contains 13 residues. Germline CDR1 is LGHNT and CDR2 is FRNRAP.

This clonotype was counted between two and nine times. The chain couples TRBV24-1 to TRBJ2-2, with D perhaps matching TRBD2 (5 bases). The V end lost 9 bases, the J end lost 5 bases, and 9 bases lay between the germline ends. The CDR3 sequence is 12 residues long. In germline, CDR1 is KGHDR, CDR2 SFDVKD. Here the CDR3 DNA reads TGTGCCACCCAGAGGGATACCGGGGAGCTGTTTTTT. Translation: CATQRDTGELFF.

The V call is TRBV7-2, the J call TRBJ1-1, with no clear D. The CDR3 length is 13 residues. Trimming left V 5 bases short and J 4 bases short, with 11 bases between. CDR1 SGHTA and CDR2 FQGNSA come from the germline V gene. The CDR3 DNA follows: TGTGCCAGCAGCATAAGTCAGGTCACTGAAGCTTTCTTT. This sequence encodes CASSISQVTEAFF.

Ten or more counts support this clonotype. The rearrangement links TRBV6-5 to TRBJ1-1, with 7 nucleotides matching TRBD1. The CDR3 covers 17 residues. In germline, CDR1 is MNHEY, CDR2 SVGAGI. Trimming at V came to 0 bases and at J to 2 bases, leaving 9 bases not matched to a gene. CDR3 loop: CASSYSMSRGLNTEAFF. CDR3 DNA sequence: TGTGCCAGCAGTTACTCGATGTCTAGGGGGCTAAACACTGAAGCTTTCTTT.

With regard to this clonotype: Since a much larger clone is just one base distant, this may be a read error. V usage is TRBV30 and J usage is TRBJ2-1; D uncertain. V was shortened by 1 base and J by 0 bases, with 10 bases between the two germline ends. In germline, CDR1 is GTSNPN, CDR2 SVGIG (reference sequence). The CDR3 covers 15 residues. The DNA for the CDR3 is TGTGCCTGGAGTGAAACCACAAGCTCCTACAATGAGCAGTTCTTC. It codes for CAWSETTSSYNEQFF.